The 8 T cell receptor beta chains given below trace back to one sample, sequenced in a study of T cells in localized non-small cell lung cancer. Profiled with immunoSEQ multiplex PCR; TCRdb holds only in-frame clones, not every one. The data contain about 1,500 clones, more than 15% of them singletons. This specimen consisted of lung tumor tissue, obtained before any cancer treatment. The source of these receptors is a male donor aged 60 or over with stage I lung adenocarcinoma.

This sequence joins TRBV18 and TRBJ1-5; the D is unclear. Germline lookup yields CDR1 KGHSH and CDR2 LQKENI. This CDR3 is 13 amino acids long. V gave up 3 bases and J gave up 3 bases, with 6 bases separating them. For the CDR3, the DNA is TGTGCCAGCTCACCCCACACCAATCAGCCCCAGCATTTT. It encodes CASSPHTNQPQHF. Full variable domain (rest looked up from reference TRBV18 and TRBJ1-5): NAGVMQNPRHLVRRRGQEARLRCSPMKGHSHVYWYRQLPEEGLKFMVYLQKENIIDESGMPKERFSAEFPKEGPSILRIQQVVRGDSAAYFCASSPHTNQPQHFGDGTRLSIL.

The chain combines TRBV28 with TRBJ2-3; maybe TRBD2 (5 bases). Trimming took 3 bases from V and 3 from J, leaving 10 bases between them. The germline gives CDR1 MDHEN, CDR2 SYDVKM. The CDR3 covers 14 residues. This chain's CDR3 is CASSFLSGTDTQYF. CDR3 DNA sequence: TGTGCCAGCAGTTTCTTGTCGGGGACAGATACGCAGTATTTT.

The V gene is TRBV29-1, the J gene TRBJ2-7, with D maybe TRBD2 (7 bases). V lost 0 bases, J lost 0 bases, and 15 bases lay in between. The CDR3 covers 16 residues. Germline V gene lookup returns CDR1 SQVTM and CDR2 ANQGSEA. DNA for the CDR3: TGCAGCGTTGAAGAACGGGGGGCGGCTAGCTCCTACGAGCAGTACTTC. It yields the protein CSVEERGAASSYEQYF.

This chain joins TRBV10-2 and TRBJ2-1, with D unresolved. The CDR3 spans 15 residues. The germline CDR1 and CDR2 sequences are WSHSY and SAAADI. V was shortened by 7 bases and J by 8 bases, with 21 bases between the two germline ends. For the CDR3, the DNA is TGCGCCAGCAAAGTGTGGCTCCAAAATCCGGATGAGCAGTTCTTC. This encodes CASKVWLQNPDEQFF.

The J gene is TRBJ1-2, the V gene TRBV12-5, with D hard to call. CDR3 length: 15 amino acids. Germline CDR1 and CDR2: LGHNT and FRNRAP. Trimming took 2 bases from V and 4 from J, leaving 14 bases between them. Here the CDR3 DNA reads TGTGCTAGTGGTTTGTACCGGACCGACCCCTATGGCTACACCTTC. Translation: CASGLYRTDPYGYTF.

This chain joins TRBV9 and TRBJ1-3; a weak D match, TRBD1 (6 bases). Trimming pared 5 bases from V and 3 bases from J, leaving 12 bases between. The CDR3 is 14 amino acids. Germline V CDR1 and CDR2: SGDLS, YYNGEE. CDR3 sequence (DNA): TGTGCCAGCAGTATTGCAGGGGATGGAAACACCATATATTTT. Its translation is CASSIAGDGNTIYF.

Relative to its sample, this clone is medium-sized (0.01 to 0.1%). V usage is TRBV11-3 and J usage is TRBJ1-3; D gene uncertain. Trimming stripped 5 bases from V and 3 bases from J, with 14 bases between. The CDR3 is 15 amino acids. Germline V lookup: CDR1 SGHNT, CDR2 YENEEA. CDR3 residues: CASSGGSSVGNTIYF. The DNA for the CDR3 is TGTGCCAGCAGCGGTGGCAGTTCGGTTGGAAACACCATATATTTT.

This clone was seen more than once but under ten times. V and J are TRBV28 and TRBJ2-3, with D tentatively TRBD1 (6 bases). Trimming stripped 2 bases from V and 3 bases from J, with 9 bases between. Looked up from germline, CDR1 is MDHEN and CDR2 is SYDVKM. This CDR3 has 14 amino acids. This CDR3 is CASSLRTVTDTQYF. DNA of the CDR3: TGTGCCAGCAGTTTAAGGACAGTGACAGATACGCAGTATTTT.